Given below is one T cell receptor (beta chain) in context. What it binds is not known. Data came from immunoSEQ multiplex PCR; TCRdb stores just in-frame clones and leaves some out. Sampling found about 20,000 clones, none seen once. These data come from a study of T cell clonality in common variable immunodeficiency. Study-level points and caveats: Shared TCRbeta clones were fewer between CVID subjects than controls. Common variable immunodeficiency TCR beta sequences reportedly had fewer deletions and N-nucleotide insertions. TCRbeta clonality was increased in CVID versus healthy controls.

The receptor was derived from a human donor with common variable immunodeficiency. The sample taken for sequencing was peripheral blood mononuclear cells.

The CDR3 sequence: CASSPERGFYNEQFF. Partial CDR3 DNA: TGTGCCAGCAGCCCAGAACGGGGGTTTTACAATGAG. This sequence joins TRBV7-9 and TRBJ2-1; D is perhaps TRBD2 (6 bases). The read finishes 3 residues shy of the CDR3 end, and the germline J gene is used to complete it. This CDR3 spans 15 amino acids. Germline values: CDR1 SEHNR, CDR2 FQNEAQ (reference sequence). Deletions cut 5 bases from V and 4 bases from J, with 15 bases between.